The next 13 T cell receptor beta chains were all read from a single sample in a study of CD8 T cells in ankylosing spondylitis. Study-wide results and limits: Characteristic of ankylosing spondylitis blood, it appeared, was a TCR beta motif comprising eight highly homologous variants.

These receptors lack a known antigen. TCRdb processed the 5' RACE reads anew with MiXCR; each CDR3 protein has one entry. The sample shows some 240,000 distinct CDR3 sequences, about 7% of them seen only once. The specimen sequenced was blood, either unsorted or a sorted T cell fraction (not recorded which). Receptor source: a male donor with ankylosing spondylitis.

Of note for this clonotype: A read error is possible here, since a much larger clone lies one base away. The CDR3 coding sequence is TGCAGTGCGATTACCACGGGGTCCAAAAACATTCAGTACTTC. It translates to CSAITTGSKNIQYF. The V and J genes are TRBV20-1 and TRBJ2-4; a weak D match, TRBD2 (5 bases). The germline V gene has CDR1 DFQATT and CDR2 SNEGSKA (reference sequence). Trimming removed 6 bases at V and 2 bases at J, with 14 bases between. CDR3 length: 14 residues.

This chain links TRBV4-3 with TRBJ2-1; perhaps TRBD2 as D (6 bases). Germline V CDR1 and CDR2: LGHNA, YSLEER. V lost 2 bases and J 0 bases, leaving 14 bases between the germline ends. The CDR3 has 17 residues. The chain's CDR3 is CASSQRSGLYSYNEQFF. In DNA form, the CDR3 reads TGCGCCAGCAGCCAAAGAAGCGGACTATACTCCTACAATGAGCAGTTCTTC.

This clonotype was counted many times. The rearrangement uses TRBV28 and TRBJ2-3; 7 positions match TRBD2. CDR1 is MDHEN and CDR2 is SYDVKM in the germline V gene. V trimming: 6 bases; J trimming: 2 bases; junction bases outside the gene matches: 5. The CDR3 extends over 14 amino acids. CDR3 sequence reads: CASSPSGFTDTQYF. The CDR3 DNA is TGTGCCAGCAGCCCTAGCGGTTTCACAGATACGCAGTATTTT.

Only a few counts were recorded for this clonotype. The rearrangement joins TRBV5-5 to TRBJ1-5; no definite D call. The germline gives CDR1 SGHKS, CDR2 YYEKEE (reference sequence). V was trimmed by 0 bases and J by 3 bases, leaving 13 bases between them. This CDR3 spans 16 amino acids. CDR3 region: CASSLGWWGDNQPQHF. For the CDR3, the DNA is TGTGCCAGCAGCTTGGGGTGGTGGGGTGACAATCAGCCCCAGCATTTT.

The chain recombines TRBV5-1 with TRBJ2-2; D gene ambiguous. V lost 1 base to trimming and J lost 2 bases, with 9 bases between them. Germline loops: CDR1 SGHRS, CDR2 YFSETQ. The CDR3 loop spans 15 amino acids. CDR3 region: CASSLRTINTGELFF. CDR3 sequence (DNA): TGCGCCAGCAGCTTGAGAACAATTAACACCGGGGAGCTGTTTTTT.

In this sample, this clonotype turned up many times. The chain links TRBV7-9 to TRBJ1-2, with TRBD1 as a possible D gene (5 bases). Germline lookup yields CDR1 SEHNR and CDR2 FQNEAQ (reference sequence). The CDR3 extends over 15 amino acids. The V end was cut by 1 base, the J end by 5 bases, with 14 bases between. The CDR3: CASSLEGTGVYGYTF. The CDR3 DNA sequence: TGTGCCAGCAGCTTAGAGGGGACGGGTGTTTATGGCTACACCTTC.

At least ten counts were recorded for this clonotype. In DNA form, the CDR3 reads TGTGCCAGCAGCCACCCCGGGGAGGGGAAATCACCCCTCCACTTT. Translating it yields CASSHPGEGKSPLHF. This chain links TRBV4-2 with TRBJ1-6, with D possibly matching TRBD1 (5 bases). Trimming stripped 3 bases from V and 10 bases from J, with 16 bases between. The germline gives CDR1 LGHNA, CDR2 YNFKEQ. The CDR3 is made up of 15 amino acids.

This clonotype was detected only a few times. J is TRBJ2-7 and V is TRBV9, with D perhaps TRBD2 (6 bases). The V gene's germline CDR1 is SGDLS and CDR2 YYNGEE. The germline V and J ends were trimmed by 3 bases and 1 base, with 11 bases remaining between them. CDR3 length: 14 amino acids. The CDR3 sequence: CASSGGGSSYEQYF. CDR3 bases: TGTGCCAGCAGCGGGGGAGGTTCTTCCTACGAGCAGTACTTC.

This clonotype occurred many times. The chain combines TRBV4-1 with TRBJ1-1; D is possibly TRBD1 (5 bases). The CDR3 runs 15 residues. V was trimmed by 2 bases and J by 0 bases, leaving 10 bases between them. CDR1 is MGHRA, CDR2 YSYEKL, per germline. The CDR3 sequence is CASSQKTTVNTEAFF. The CDR3 DNA follows: TGCGCCAGCAGCCAAAAAACGACAGTGAACACTGAAGCTTTCTTT.

The chain carries TRBV12-2 and TRBJ1-5. TRBV12-2 is shown as a pseudogene. The CDR3 extends over 18 amino acids. CDR3 region: CASRLAEARGGSNQPQHF. The CDR3 DNA reads TGTGCAAGTCGCTTAGCGGAGGCCCGTGGCGGAAGCAATCAGCCCCAGCATTTT.

This clonotype was observed many times. The chain combines TRBV7-9 with TRBJ1-2, with D unclear. Trimming cost V 1 base and J 5 bases, with 5 bases left between them. Germline CDR1 and CDR2: SEHNR and FQNEAQ (reference sequence). This CDR3 contains 12 residues. The CDR3 region has the DNA TGTGCCAGCAGCTTAGGGGTATATGGCTACACCTTC. The encoded protein is CASSLGVYGYTF.

This clonotype was observed many times. The rearrangement joins TRBV19 to TRBJ1-1; D is undetermined. V was shortened by 7 bases and J by 1 base, with 19 bases between the two germline ends. The CDR3 has 16 amino acids. CDR1 and CDR2 from the germline V gene are LNHDA and SQIVND (reference sequence). In DNA form, the CDR3 reads TGTGCCAGTAACCCCGCCCGATCAGAAAGGAACACTGAAGCTTTCTTT. Protein sequence: CASNPARSERNTEAFF.

This clonotype was seen ten or more times. The V gene is TRBV12-3 or TRBV12-4, the J gene TRBJ2-1; D not resolved. The CDR3 consists of 14 residues. The germline V and J ends were trimmed by 3 bases and 2 bases, with 8 bases remaining between them. Written as DNA, the CDR3 is TGTGCCAGCAGTTTGGGCCTAACCTACAATGAGCAGTTCTTC. Amino acid sequence: CASSLGLTYNEQFF.